This TCR beta chain was captured by sequencing in a study of blood T cell repertoires in COVID-19. For the study at large: Samples came from the United States, Italy and Spain, spanning acute and convalescent COVID-19. In each case, the material was cDNA or gDNA derived from T cells, B-cell-depleted T cells, or PBMCs.

Original processing methods: Quantification of nucleated cells was approximated via reference gene primer amplification. Sequenced by immunoSEQ multiplex PCR; TCRdb stores in-frame clones only, minus some. V, J and clone size are taken as reported in that table, and D and trimming were inferred from the DNA itself. The sample yields fewer than 60,000 clones, 82% seen once. The V segment lost 8 bases and the J segment 6 bases; nucleotides outside the gene matches: 9. This CDR3 has 15 amino acids. Germline V lookup: CDR1 MNHEY, CDR2 SMNVEV (reference sequence). Sequencing was performed on peripheral blood. This TCR came from a man aged 55 to 70 with acute or convalescent COVID-19. The chain has TRBV27 and TRBJ2-1; 11 bases agree with TRBD2. The CDR3 spells CASCTLAGASNEQFF. The CDR3, as DNA: TGTGCCAGCTGCACACTAGCGGGGGCCTCCAATGAGCAGTTCTTC.